This T cell receptor (beta chain) came from a study of T cells after yellow fever vaccination. A single record per CDR3 protein comes from TCRdb applying MiXCR to the 5' RACE reads. The sample holds some 320,000 distinct CDR3 sequences, roughly 8.7% seen once. Overall study results and limits: In post-booster samples, most primary-vaccination clones reappeared (approximately 96% CD4, roughly 88% CD8). In FACS-sorted repertoires, abundant clonotypes from the bulk population could appear as contaminants. When the response was secondary, it was weaker but reached its peak faster, day 5 versus 15. Researchers noted that a small share of clonotypes showed up in both CD4 and CD8 compartments.

As for this clonotype: Its antigen is still unknown.

This CDR3 has 15 amino acids. V was trimmed by 5 bases and J by 6 bases, leaving 17 bases between them. Germline lookup yields CDR1 MNHEY and CDR2 SMNVEV (reference sequence). The starting material was PBMCs, obtained on the day of the first yellow fever vaccination. This receptor was identified in a man between 18 and 35 years old who received the YFV17D yellow fever vaccine. The chain employs TRBV27 and TRBJ2-1; TRBD1 might be the D (5 bases). Here the CDR3 DNA reads TGTGCCAGCAGTGCCGACAGAAGCTTCTTCAATGAGCAGTTCTTC. This sequence encodes CASSADRSFFNEQFF.